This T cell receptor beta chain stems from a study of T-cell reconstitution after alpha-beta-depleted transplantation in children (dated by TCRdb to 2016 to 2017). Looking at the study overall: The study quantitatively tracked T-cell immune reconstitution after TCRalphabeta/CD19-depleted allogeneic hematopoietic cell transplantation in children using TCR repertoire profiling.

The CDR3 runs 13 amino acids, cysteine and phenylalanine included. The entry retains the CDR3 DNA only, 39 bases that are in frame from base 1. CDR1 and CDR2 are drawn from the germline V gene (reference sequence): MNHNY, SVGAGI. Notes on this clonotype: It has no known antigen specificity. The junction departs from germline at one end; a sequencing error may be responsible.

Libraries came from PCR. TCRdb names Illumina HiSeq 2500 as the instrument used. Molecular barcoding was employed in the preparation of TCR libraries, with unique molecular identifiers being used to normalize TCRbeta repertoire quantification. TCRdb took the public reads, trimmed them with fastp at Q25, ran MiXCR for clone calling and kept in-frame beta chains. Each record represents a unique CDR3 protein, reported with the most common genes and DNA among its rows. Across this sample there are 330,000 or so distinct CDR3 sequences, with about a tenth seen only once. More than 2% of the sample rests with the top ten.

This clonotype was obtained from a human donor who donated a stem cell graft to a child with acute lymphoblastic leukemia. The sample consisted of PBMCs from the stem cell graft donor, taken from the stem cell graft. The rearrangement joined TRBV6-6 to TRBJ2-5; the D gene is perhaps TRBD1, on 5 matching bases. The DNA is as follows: TGTGCCAGTGTCGAAGGGGTGCGAGAGACCCAGAACTTC. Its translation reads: CASVEGVRETQNF.